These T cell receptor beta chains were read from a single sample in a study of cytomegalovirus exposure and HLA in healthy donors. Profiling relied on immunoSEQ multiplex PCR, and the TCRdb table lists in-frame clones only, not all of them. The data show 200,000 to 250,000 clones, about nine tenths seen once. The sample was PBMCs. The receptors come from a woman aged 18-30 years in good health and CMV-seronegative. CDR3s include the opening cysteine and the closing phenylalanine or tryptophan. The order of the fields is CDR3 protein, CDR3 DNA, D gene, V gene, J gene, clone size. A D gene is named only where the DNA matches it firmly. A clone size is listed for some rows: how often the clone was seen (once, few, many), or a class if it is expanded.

CASSPSSSGRAFF	TGTGCCAGCTCACCTAGTTCCAGTGGGCGAGCTTTCTTT	NA	TRBV18	TRBJ1-1	NA
CASSLDQGTTYEQYF	TGCGCCAGCAGCTTGGATCAGGGTACCACCTACGAGCAGTACTTC	NA	TRBV5-1	TRBJ2-7	few
CASSLPLGGGTEAFF	TGTGCCAGCAGTTTACCCTTGGGGGGGGGAACTGAAGCTTTCTTT	NA	TRBV2	TRBJ1-1	NA
CASTLDRNGNTIYF	TGTGCCAGTACATTGGACAGGAATGGAAACACCATATATTTT	TRBD1	TRBV19	TRBJ1-3	NA
CASSLWTGANTEAFF	TGCGCCAGCAGCTTGTGGACAGGGGCCAACACTGAAGCTTTCTTT	TRBD1	TRBV5-1	TRBJ1-1	NA
CASSLTGLNTEAFF	TGTGCCAGCAGCTTGACAGGACTGAACACTGAAGCTTTCTTT	NA	TRBV5-4	TRBJ1-1	NA
CASTSGVGTAADNSPLHF	TGTGCCAGCACCTCGGGGGTAGGGACAGCCGCCGATAATTCACCCCTCCACTTT	TRBD1	TRBV28	TRBJ1-6	NA
CASSTRTDFHGYTF	TGTGCCAGCAGCACCAGGACGGACTTTCATGGCTACACCTTC	NA	TRBV9	TRBJ1-2	NA
CASSTQGSDTQYF	TGCGCCAGCAGCACACAGGGGTCAGATACGCAGTATTTT	TRBD1	TRBV5-1	TRBJ2-3	NA
CASSRASNTGELFF	TGTGCCAGCAGCCGCGCATCGAACACCGGGGAGCTGTTTTTT	NA	TRBV7-9	TRBJ2-2	NA
CASRAPESTSKRDEQYF	TGTGCCAGCAGAGCTCCGGAATCTACTAGCAAAAGGGACGAGCAGTACTTC	NA	TRBV11-2	TRBJ2-7	NA
CASQNPSTDTQYF	TGTGCCAGCCAGAACCCCAGCACAGATACGCAGTATTTT	NA	TRBV6-5	TRBJ2-3	NA
CASSSHPDRGDTEAFF	TGTGCCAGCAGTTCTCACCCGGACAGGGGTGACACTGAAGCTTTCTTT	TRBD1	TRBV27	TRBJ1-1	NA
CASSYRTASTEAFF	TGTGCCAGCAGTTACCGGACAGCAAGCACTGAAGCTTTCTTT	NA	TRBV6-5	TRBJ1-1	NA
CASSFVAAPSNQPQHF	TGTGCCAGCAGCTTTGTAGCGGCTCCGAGCAATCAGCCCCAGCATTTT	NA	TRBV12-1	TRBJ1-5	NA
CASSLSGAIYEQYF	TGTGCCAGCAGCTTGAGCGGAGCAATCTACGAGCAGTACTTC	NA	TRBV5-8	TRBJ2-7	NA
CASSLGGVSSNEQFF	TGTGCCAGCTCATTAGGGGGAGTCTCTTCCAATGAGCAGTTCTTC	NA	TRBV18	TRBJ2-1	once
CASSPSTGGGGYTF	TGTGCCAGCTCACCATCCACGGGTGGAGGAGGCTACACCTTC	NA	TRBV18	TRBJ1-2	NA
CASSLKREKNYEQYF	TGTGCCAGCAGCTTGAAGCGGGAGAAGAACTACGAGCAGTACTTC	TRBD2	TRBV5-4	TRBJ2-7	NA
CASSLGTLNQPQHF	TGTGCCAGCAGTTTAGGGACACTCAATCAGCCCCAGCATTTT	NA	TRBV27	TRBJ1-5	NA
CASSLSGNYGYTF	TGTGCCAGCAGCCTCTCAGGGAACTATGGCTACACCTTC	NA	TRBV11-3	TRBJ1-2	NA
CASGAPTGTGPHEQYF	TGTGCCAGCGGGGCCCCAACCGGGACAGGGCCCCACGAGCAGTACTTC	TRBD1	TRBV27	TRBJ2-7	NA
CASSLAGGSEQYF	TGTGCCAGCAGCTTGGCCGGGGGTAGCGAGCAGTACTTC	NA	TRBV5-6	TRBJ2-7	NA
CASSSLAGDSEQYF	TGTGCCAGCAGCTCACTAGCGGGAGATTCCGAGCAGTACTTC	TRBD2	TRBV7-2	TRBJ2-7	NA
CASSPTQNSPLHF	TGTGCCAGTAGTCCAACACAGAATTCACCCCTCCACTTT	NA	TRBV19	TRBJ1-6	many